This T cell receptor beta chain was documented in a study of blood T cell repertoires in COVID-19. Looking at the study overall: Collection of acute and convalescent COVID-19 samples took place in the United States, Italy and Spain. The analysed material was cDNA or gDNA that came from T cells, B-cell-depleted T cells, or PBMCs.

Per the study methods: Counts of nucleated cells, estimated from reference gene primer amplification, were obtained. Data came from immunoSEQ multiplex PCR; TCRdb stores just in-frame clones and leaves some out. D and trimming come from the DNA, and the V and J calls and clone size come from that table. This sample has 300,000 to 450,000 clones; more than 85% occur once, and the top ten carry 3%. Germline V gene sequence: CDR1 MNHNY, CDR2 SVGAGI (reference sequence). Trimming left V 2 bases short and J 1 base short, with 9 bases between. The CDR3 is 16 residues long. Specimen: peripheral blood. The clonotype originates from a human donor in a cohort sampled during active COVID-19. The V call is TRBV6-6, the J call TRBJ1-6; D not certain. The CDR3 sequence is CASSYTSGSYNSPLHF. For the CDR3, the DNA is TGTGCCAGCAGTTACACCTCCGGGTCCTATAATTCACCCCTCCACTTT.